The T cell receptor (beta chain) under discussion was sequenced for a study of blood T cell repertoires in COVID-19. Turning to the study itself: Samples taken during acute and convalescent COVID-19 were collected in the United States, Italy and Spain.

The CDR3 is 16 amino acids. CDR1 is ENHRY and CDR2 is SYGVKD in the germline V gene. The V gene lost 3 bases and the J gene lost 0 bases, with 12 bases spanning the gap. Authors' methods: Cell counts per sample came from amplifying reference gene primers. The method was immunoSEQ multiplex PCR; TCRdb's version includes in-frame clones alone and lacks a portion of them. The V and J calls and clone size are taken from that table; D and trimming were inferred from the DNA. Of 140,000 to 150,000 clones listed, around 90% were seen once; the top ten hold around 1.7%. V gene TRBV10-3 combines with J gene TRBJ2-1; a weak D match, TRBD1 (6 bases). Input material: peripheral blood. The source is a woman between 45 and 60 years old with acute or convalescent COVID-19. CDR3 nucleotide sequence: TGTGCCATCAGTGAATCCACAGGGAGCTCCTACAATGAGCAGTTCTTC. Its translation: CAISESTGSSYNEQFF.